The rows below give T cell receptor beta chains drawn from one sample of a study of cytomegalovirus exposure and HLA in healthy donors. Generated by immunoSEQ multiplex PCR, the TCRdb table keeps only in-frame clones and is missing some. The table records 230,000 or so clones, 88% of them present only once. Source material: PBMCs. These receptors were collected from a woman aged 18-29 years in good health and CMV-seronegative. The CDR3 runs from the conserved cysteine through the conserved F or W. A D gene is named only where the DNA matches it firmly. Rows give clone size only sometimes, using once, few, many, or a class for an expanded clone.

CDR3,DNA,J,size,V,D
CASSLRNDRGHTGELFF,TGTGCCAGCAGCCTCAGAAATGACAGGGGACACACCGGGGAGCTGTTTTTT,TRBJ2-2,.,TRBV7-8,TRBD1
CASSIVAGSNQPQHF,TGTGCCAGTAGTATAGTGGCAGGGAGCAATCAGCCCCAGCATTTT,TRBJ1-5,.,TRBV19,.
CASSPRQTSGSNEQFF,TGCGCCAGCAGCCCTCGACAGACTAGCGGGAGTAATGAGCAGTTCTTC,TRBJ2-1,.,TRBV4-1,TRBD2
CASSVASGDKTEQYF,TGCGCCAGCAGCGTTGCTAGCGGAGACAAAACCGAGCAGTACTTC,TRBJ2-7,.,TRBV4-1,TRBD2
CASSQRQAYGYTF,TGTGCCAGCAGTCAAAGACAGGCCTATGGCTACACCTTC,TRBJ1-2,.,TRBV6-5,.
CASSLTSGSNTGELFF,TGTGCCAGCAGCTTAACTAGCGGCTCGAACACCGGGGAGCTGTTTTTT,TRBJ2-2,once,TRBV7-8,TRBD2
CASSYRENTEAFF,TGTGCCAGCAGTTACAGGGAGAACACTGAAGCTTTCTTT,TRBJ1-1,.,TRBV27,.
CASSGLREGEQYF,TGTGCCAGCAGCGGTCTAAGAGAGGGCGAGCAGTACTTC,TRBJ2-7,.,TRBV9,.
CASSLEGGPQYEQYF,TGTGCCAGCAGTTTAGAGGGAGGGCCCCAGTACGAGCAGTACTTC,TRBJ2-7,.,TRBV28,TRBD2
CASSSSDRGQNEKLFF,TGCGCCAGCAGCTCTTCCGACAGGGGACAGAATGAAAAACTGTTTTTT,TRBJ1-4,.,TRBV5-1,TRBD1
CASRGGQLYNEQFF,TGTGCCAGCAGGGGGGGACAGTTATACAATGAGCAGTTCTTC,TRBJ2-1,once,TRBV6-1,.
CASRPTSTYEQYF,TGTGCCAGCAGACCGACAAGTACCTACGAGCAGTACTTC,TRBJ2-7,few,TRBV27,.
CASSQNPNRVIPTYEQYF,TGTGCCAGCAGCCAAAACCCAAACAGGGTAATACCTACCTACGAGCAGTACTTC,TRBJ2-7,.,TRBV14,.
CAISEWTSANNEQFF,TGTGCCATCAGTGAATGGACTAGCGCCAACAATGAGCAGTTCTTC,TRBJ2-1,.,TRBV10-3,TRBD2
CASSSFNTEAFF,TGTGCCAGCAGTTCCTTCAACACTGAAGCTTTCTTT,TRBJ1-1,.,TRBV27,.
CSVTLTGDTQYF,TGCAGCGTTACCTTGACAGGAGATACGCAGTATTTT,TRBJ2-3,once,TRBV29-1,.
CASSSGVRDTGELFF,TGTGCCAGCAGCTCAGGGGTACGAGACACCGGGGAGCTGTTTTTT,TRBJ2-2,few,TRBV7-2,.
CAWSVVFGTEAFF,TGTGCCTGGAGTGTTGTGTTCGGCACTGAAGCTTTCTTT,TRBJ1-1,.,TRBV30,.
CASSVNRGDTIYF,TGCGCCAGCAGCGTGAACAGGGGAGACACCATATATTTT,TRBJ1-3,.,TRBV5-1,TRBD1
CASREGQGSTDTQYF,TGTGCCAGCAGGGAGGGACAGGGGAGCACAGATACGCAGTATTTT,TRBJ2-3,.,TRBV6-1,TRBD1
CASSWGRGENIQYF,TGCGCCAGCAGCTGGGGGAGGGGCGAAAACATTCAGTACTTC,TRBJ2-4,once,TRBV5-1,TRBD2
CASSVGQGGGDSNQPQHF,TGCGCCAGCAGCGTGGGACAGGGGGGAGGGGATAGCAATCAGCCCCAGCATTTT,TRBJ1-5,.,TRBV10-1,TRBD1
CASSSRLHGYTF,TGTGCCAGCAGTTCGCGGCTCCATGGCTACACCTTC,TRBJ1-2,few,TRBV28,.
CASSQAGPGQGGSEQFF,TGTGCCAGCAGCCAAGCCGGACCGGGACAGGGGGGGAGTGAGCAGTTCTTC,TRBJ2-1,once,TRBV4-2,TRBD1
CAWSATVNTEAFF,TGTGCCTGGAGCGCGACAGTGAACACTGAAGCTTTCTTT,TRBJ1-1,.,TRBV30,.
CALTRDRFSGNTIYF,TGTGCTCTCACCCGGGACAGGTTCTCTGGAAACACCATATATTTT,TRBJ1-3,.,TRBV30,TRBD1
CASSPVAYGRGTDTQYF,TGTGCCAGCAGCCCCGTGGCGTACGGGAGGGGCACAGATACGCAGTATTTT,TRBJ2-3,.,TRBV27,TRBD2
CASSLVGGSYGYTF,TGTGCCAGCAGCTTAGTCGGGGGGTCTTATGGCTACACCTTC,TRBJ1-2,.,TRBV7-9,.
CASSLSRSRGPTTVGELFF,TGCGCCAGCAGCCTCTCAAGGTCCAGGGGGCCTACGACTGTCGGGGAGCTGTTTTTT,TRBJ2-2,.,TRBV4-1,TRBD1
CASIVSPLVRVNTEAFF,TGTGCCAGCATCGTCTCCCCGTTGGTGAGGGTGAACACTGAAGCTTTCTTT,TRBJ1-1,.,TRBV28,.
CASRAQDSTEAFF,TGTGCCAGCAGAGCTCAAGATAGCACTGAAGCTTTCTTT,TRBJ1-1,once,TRBV9,.
CASSYREALYEQYF,TGTGCCAGCAGCTACAGGGAGGCCCTCTACGAGCAGTACTTC,TRBJ2-7,once,TRBV6-5,.
CASSSFALQGAPEELFF,TGTGCCAGCAGCTCATTTGCCCTTCAGGGGGCACCGGAAGAGCTGTTTTTT,TRBJ2-2,.,TRBV5-4,TRBD1
CASSLFQNGGNEQFF,TGTGCCAGCAGTTTATTCCAGAATGGTGGCAATGAGCAGTTCTTC,TRBJ2-1,.,TRBV27,.
CASSETTGQGSNF,TGTGCCAGCAGTGAAACCACCGGACAGGGCTCTAACTTC,TRBJ2-7,.,TRBV28,TRBD1
CASSLGGSLYNEQFF,TGTGCCAGCAGTCTCGGTGGGAGTTTATACAATGAGCAGTTCTTC,TRBJ2-1,.,TRBV27,.
CAISESGTSGSGTQETQYF,TGTGCCATCAGTGAGTCCGGGACTAGCGGGAGCGGAACCCAAGAGACCCAGTACTTC,TRBJ2-5,.,TRBV10-3,TRBD2
CASNVTGVGANVLTF,TGTGCCAGTAACGTTACAGGGGTAGGGGCCAACGTCCTGACTTTC,TRBJ2-6,.,TRBV25-1,TRBD1
CASSVDRDKNTGELFF,TGTGCCAGCAGCGTAGATAGGGACAAGAACACCGGGGAGCTGTTTTTT,TRBJ2-2,.,TRBV9,.
CASGATSGRAQETQYF,TGTGCCAGCGGTGCGACTAGCGGGAGAGCCCAAGAGACCCAGTACTTC,TRBJ2-5,.,TRBV9,TRBD2
CASSFTWGRGEAFF,TGCGCCAGCAGCTTCACCTGGGGGCGCGGCGAAGCTTTCTTT,TRBJ1-1,.,TRBV5-1,.
CASSLALVATDTQYF,TGTGCCAGCAGCTTAGCGCTAGTGGCCACAGATACGCAGTATTTT,TRBJ2-3,once,TRBV7-2,.
CASSRSLSGEKLFF,TGTGCCAGCAGTCGTTCTTTATCCGGTGAAAAACTGTTTTTT,TRBJ1-4,.,TRBV6-5,.
CASSQDRETQYF,TGCGCCAGCAGCCAAGATCGGGAGACCCAGTACTTC,TRBJ2-5,few,TRBV4-1,.
CASSQTRQGWADYGYTF,TGCGCCAGCAGCCAGACACGACAGGGTTGGGCTGACTATGGCTACACCTTC,TRBJ1-2,.,TRBV4-1,TRBD1
CASSFVVLRQGSVEQYF,TGTGCCAGCAGCTTTGTTGTCTTAAGACAGGGTTCCGTGGAGCAGTACTTC,TRBJ2-7,.,TRBV12-1,.
CASTSGTGNEKLFF,TGTGCCAGTACCTCCGGGACAGGGAATGAAAAACTGTTTTTT,TRBJ1-4,.,TRBV19,TRBD1
CASSPRGSGYEQYF,TGTGCCAGCAGTCCCAGGGGATCCGGCTACGAGCAGTACTTC,TRBJ2-7,.,TRBV27,.
CASSLTGGQLNTEAFF,TGCGCCAGCAGCCTAACCGGGGGACAGTTGAACACTGAAGCTTTCTTT,TRBJ1-1,.,TRBV4-1,TRBD1
CASSLGLAGGPGQAQYF,TGCGCCAGCAGCCTCGGGCTAGCGGGAGGACCGGGTCAGGCCCAGTACTTC,TRBJ2-5,.,TRBV5-1,TRBD2
CASSRGGFPNYEQYF,TGCGCCAGCAGCCGGGGGGGTTTTCCTAACTACGAGCAGTACTTC,TRBJ2-7,.,TRBV5-1,TRBD2
CASSFLGQGASGANVLTF,TGTGCCAGCAGTTTCCTTGGACAGGGGGCATCTGGGGCCAACGTCCTGACTTTC,TRBJ2-6,.,TRBV28,TRBD1
CASRRQARYQETQYF,TGTGCCAGCAGGAGACAGGCAAGGTACCAAGAGACCCAGTACTTC,TRBJ2-5,.,TRBV6-1,.
CSSLWGGEQYF,TGCAGCAGTTTATGGGGAGGCGAGCAGTACTTC,TRBJ2-7,many,TRBV29-1,.
CASSLSGRGTYNEQFF,TGTGCCAGCAGCCTAAGCGGGAGGGGGACCTACAATGAGCAGTTCTTC,TRBJ2-1,.,TRBV14,TRBD2